Listed here are 24 T cell receptor beta chains from one sample, sequenced in a study of read filtering for tumor transcriptome and immune sequencing. The library was built from around 380 ng RNA with molecular barcoded adaptors for alpha/delta and beta/gamma chains. TCRdb passed the reads through MiXCR, listing each CDR3 protein once. The table has some 120,000 distinct CDR3 sequences, about an eighth seen once. Sequenced: a population of CD138-negative cells sorted from bone marrow. The receptors here all came from a donor aged 40 or older with multiple myeloma.

The chain links TRBV7-9 to TRBJ2-2, with 8 bases lining up with TRBD1. CDR1 is SEHNR and CDR2 is FQNEAQ in the germline V gene (reference sequence). Trimming at V came to 5 bases and at J to 3 bases, leaving 2 bases not matched to a gene. The length of the CDR3 is 14 residues. CDR3 protein: CASSRTGHTGELFF. CDR3 coding DNA: TGTGCCAGCAGCCGGACAGGGCACACCGGGGAGCTGTTTTTT.

CDR3 bases: TGTGCCAGCAGACTGACTAGCGGGAACACCGGGGAGCTGTTTTTT. Translating it yields CASRLTSGNTGELFF. The chain is built from TRBV2 and TRBJ2-2; 9 nucleotides agree with TRBD2. The CDR3 runs 15 residues. Unmatched junction bases numbered 3, after V lost 6 bases and J lost 1 base. From germline, CDR1 is SNHLY and CDR2 FYNNEI.

In its sample, this clonotype was seen many times. This chain uses TRBV30 with TRBJ1-2, with D unresolved. Trimming took off 4 bases at V and 4 bases at J, with 13 bases between the two ends. CDR1 is GTSNPN, CDR2 SVGIG, per germline (reference sequence). The CDR3 runs to 13 residues. The CDR3 DNA is TGTGCCTGGACGGCGGGAAGGAGCTATGGCTACACCTTC. Its protein product is CAWTAGRSYGYTF.

This clonotype occurred many times. The chain recombines TRBV5-1 with TRBJ2-1, with D perhaps TRBD1 (7 bases). The V gene's germline CDR1 is SGHRS and CDR2 YFSETQ. The CDR3 runs 16 residues. V was shortened by 4 bases and J by 1 base, with 15 bases between the two germline ends. The CDR3 reads CASSRGTVTSYNEQFF. CDR3 DNA sequence: TGCGCCAGCAGCCGCGGGACAGTAACATCCTACAATGAGCAGTTCTTC.

This clonotype was seen more than once but under ten times. The rearrangement uses TRBV3-1 and TRBJ1-3; unclear D gene. Germline lookup yields CDR1 LGHDT and CDR2 YNNKEL (reference sequence). V lost 2 bases to trimming and J lost 0 bases, with 8 bases between them. The CDR3 length is 15 residues. CDR3 protein: CASSQSRNSGNTIYF. Here the CDR3 DNA reads TGTGCCAGCAGCCAATCTAGGAACTCTGGAAACACCATATATTTT. Full variable domain (missing parts from reference TRBV3-1 and TRBJ1-3): DTAVSQTPKYLVTQMGNDKSIKCEQNLGHDTMYWYKQDSKKFLKIMFSYNNKELIINETVPNRFSPKSPDKAHLNLHINSLELGDSAVYFCASSQSRNSGNTIYFGEGSWLTVV.

About this clonotype: A much larger clone differs by one base, so this may be a read error. The final CDR3 position lacks the conserved phenylalanine or tryptophan, pointing to a likely read error. V and J are TRBV5-6 and TRBJ2-2; D gene uncertain. Germline assignment: CDR1 SGHDT and CDR2 YYEEEE. This CDR3 comprises 16 residues. The V and J ends lost 6 bases and 0 bases respectively, with 15 bases between them. The DNA for the CDR3 is TGTGCCAGCACCCTAGGCCGGACCACGAACACCGGGGAGCTGTTTTTA. Amino acids: CASTLGRTTNTGELFL.

This clonotype was observed a few times. The chain links TRBV5-1 to TRBJ2-7; 10 nucleotides agree with TRBD2. V dropped 0 bases and J dropped 6; count of bases not matched to a gene: 9. CDR1 and CDR2 from the germline V gene are SGHRS and YFSETQ. The CDR3 length is 16 residues. The chain's CDR3 is CASSLEPAGGPREQYF. Written as DNA, the CDR3 is TGCGCCAGCAGCTTGGAGCCAGCGGGAGGGCCGCGCGAGCAGTACTTC.

With respect to this clonotype: A read error likely explains this, since a far larger clone differs by one base. This chain uses TRBV7-8 with TRBJ1-4; D is ambiguous. The end of the DNA is better explained by TRBJ2-3, so the J call may be wrong. This CDR3 comprises 14 residues. Germline-derived CDR1 and CDR2 are SGHVS and FQNEAQ. The DNA of the CDR3 is TGTGCCAGCAGCCAATCGTCGCAGTCAGATAAGCAGTATTTT. It codes for CASSQSSQSDKQYF.

As for this clonotype: A far larger clone is just one base off, so this is likely a read error. The V gene is TRBV7-9, the J gene TRBJ2-1, with unresolved D. The germline V gene has CDR1 SEHNR and CDR2 FQNEAQ (reference sequence). The CDR3 runs 16 residues. The V gene lost 2 bases and the J gene lost 3 bases, with 14 bases spanning the gap. CDR3 DNA: TGTGCCAGCAGCTTAACGGGCGTCAAACTCTACAATGAGCAGTTCTTC. As protein: CASSLTGVKLYNEQFF.

This clonotype was recorded at least ten times. In DNA, the CDR3 is TGTGCCAGCTCACTATCCCGGAGGACTAGGTACCAAGAGACCCAGTACTTC. Encoded protein: CASSLSRRTRYQETQYF. The gene calls are TRBV18 and TRBJ2-5, with 7 bases fitting TRBD2. The CDR3 spans 17 residues. Germline lookup yields CDR1 KGHSH and CDR2 LQKENI. The V gene end was trimmed by 4 bases and the J gene end by 0 bases; junction bases not matched to a gene: 11.

This clonotype came up a few times. The rearrangement links TRBV12-3 or TRBV12-4 to TRBJ2-1; TRBD2 is a possible D gene (5 bases). The V end was cut by 7 bases, the J end by 0 bases, with 10 bases between. The CDR3 spans 14 residues. Here the CDR3 reads CASNGESSYNEQFF. CDR3 in DNA: TGTGCCAGCAATGGGGAGAGCTCCTACAATGAGCAGTTCTTC.

At least ten counts were recorded for this clonotype. This rearrangement joins TRBV14 to TRBJ2-1, with D perhaps matching TRBD1 or TRBD2 (5 bases each). This CDR3 has 13 residues. Germline CDR1 SGHDN, CDR2 FVKESK. Trimming left V 0 bases short and J 8 bases short, with 8 bases between. CDR3 residues: CASSQEGRDEQFF. The CDR3 bases are TGTGCCAGCAGCCAAGAGGGGCGGGATGAGCAGTTCTTC.

A word on this clonotype: This could be a read error, since a much larger clone is one nucleotide away. V gene TRBV5-5 combines with J gene TRBJ2-2, with no clear D. Trimming removed 1 base from V and 4 bases from J, with 11 bases in between. The germline V gene encodes CDR1 SGHKS and CDR2 YYEKEE (reference sequence). This CDR3 has 15 residues. In DNA, the CDR3 is TGTGCCAGCAGCTTGCGGACGGCGATCACCGGGGAGCTGTTTTTT. It codes for CASSLRTAITGELFF.

This clonotype turned up a few times. A much larger clone sits a single nucleotide away, making a read error possible. CDR3 in DNA: TGTGCTTTAGAGGTTTCTGGGGCCAACGTCCTGACTTTC. Encoded protein: CALEVSGANVLTF. The V gene is TRBV30, the J gene TRBJ2-6, with D hard to call. Germline assignment: CDR1 GTSNPN and CDR2 SVGIG (reference sequence). This CDR3 comprises 13 residues.

This clonotype appeared many times. The rearrangement links TRBV7-2 to TRBJ2-1, with D unresolved. This CDR3 comprises 13 residues. The germline V gene encodes CDR1 SGHTA and CDR2 FQGNSA. V gave up 4 bases and J gave up 0 bases, with 4 bases separating them. The CDR3 region is CASSSSSYNEQFF. Here the CDR3 DNA reads TGTGCCAGCAGCTCCAGCTCCTACAATGAGCAGTTCTTC.

As concerns this clonotype: The likely explanation is a read error, given a far larger clone one base away. This chain joins TRBV12-3 or TRBV12-4 and TRBJ2-1, with TRBD2 matching over 11 bases. The CDR3 runs 15 residues. For the CDR3, the DNA is TGTGCCAGCAGATTAGCGGGAGGGCCCCACAATGAGCAGTTCTTC. This encodes CASRLAGGPHNEQFF.

The chain combines TRBV18 with TRBJ1-1; a possible D gene is TRBD1 (5 bases). V dropped 5 bases and J dropped 6 bases, with 13 bases sitting between them. This CDR3 comprises 13 residues. Germline assignment: CDR1 KGHSH and CDR2 LQKENI. The CDR3 protein is CASSTQVKAEAFF. In DNA form, the CDR3 reads TGTGCCAGCTCAACACAGGTTAAGGCTGAAGCTTTCTTT.

Many counts were recorded for this clonotype. The genes are TRBV29-1 and TRBJ1-1; the D gene is possibly TRBD1 (5 bases). The CDR3 runs 12 residues. V was clipped by 7 bases and J by 5 bases, with 14 bases between them. CDR1 and CDR2 from the germline V gene are SQVTM and ANQGSEA. In DNA form, the CDR3 reads TGCAGCGCCCGGCGGGGGGAGACTGAAGCTTTCTTT. Protein product: CSARRGETEAFF.

This clonotype showed up many times. The rearrangement uses TRBV29-1 and TRBJ1-4; TRBD1 agrees at 8 bases. The CDR3 runs 12 residues. The germline V gene has CDR1 SQVTM and CDR2 ANQGSEA. V gave up 6 bases and J gave up 12 bases; unmatched junction bases: 9. This CDR3 is CSVGPGQDQLFF. CDR3 nucleotides: TGCAGCGTAGGGCCGGGACAGGATCAACTGTTTTTT.

The table lists this clonotype with many counts. V gene TRBV29-1 combines with J gene TRBJ1-5, with 7 bases that match TRBD1. Germline lookup yields CDR1 SQVTM and CDR2 ANQGSEA. This CDR3 region has 14 residues. With 7 bases clipped from V and 0 bases from J, the junction kept 6 bases outside the gene matches. The CDR3: CSGTGTDSNQPQHF. DNA of the CDR3: TGCAGCGGGACCGGGACAGATAGCAATCAGCCCCAGCATTTT.

This clonotype was seen once. This may come from a read error, since a much larger clone is one base off. V and J are TRBV6-1 and TRBJ1-5; maybe TRBD1 (5 bases). There are 13 residues in the CDR3. Looked up from germline, CDR1 is MNHNS and CDR2 is SASEGT. The CDR3 spells CASSDRGGQLQHF. The CDR3 DNA is TGTGCCAGCAGTGATAGGGGCGGTCAGCTCCAGCATTTT.

The V call is TRBV27, the J call TRBJ1-2, with TRBD1 as a possible D gene (6 bases). Trimming took 10 bases from V and 4 from J, leaving 16 bases between them. Germline values: CDR1 MNHEY, CDR2 SMNVEV (reference sequence). The CDR3 length is 13 residues. The CDR3 nucleotides read TGTGCCACCCAGGGGCAAAATTCCTATGGCTACACCTTC. Protein sequence: CATQGQNSYGYTF.

This clonotype came up many times. The rearrangement uses TRBV12-3 or TRBV12-4 and TRBJ2-7, with D maybe TRBD1 (5 bases). V shed 5 bases and J shed 6 bases, with 8 bases lying between them. CDR3 size: 11 residues. For the CDR3, the DNA is TGTGCCAGCAGTAGGGGAACCGAGCAGTACTTC. As protein: CASSRGTEQYF.

This clonotype was observed at least ten times. The CDR3 nucleotides are TGTGCCAGCAGCCAAGAGGGTCCCGTAGGGCTGTTTTTT. It codes for CASSQEGPVGLFF. The chain joins TRBV14 to TRBJ2-2; no clear D. Trimming stripped 0 bases from V and 13 bases from J, with 12 bases between. The length of the CDR3 is 13 residues. The germline V gene encodes CDR1 SGHDN and CDR2 FVKESK.